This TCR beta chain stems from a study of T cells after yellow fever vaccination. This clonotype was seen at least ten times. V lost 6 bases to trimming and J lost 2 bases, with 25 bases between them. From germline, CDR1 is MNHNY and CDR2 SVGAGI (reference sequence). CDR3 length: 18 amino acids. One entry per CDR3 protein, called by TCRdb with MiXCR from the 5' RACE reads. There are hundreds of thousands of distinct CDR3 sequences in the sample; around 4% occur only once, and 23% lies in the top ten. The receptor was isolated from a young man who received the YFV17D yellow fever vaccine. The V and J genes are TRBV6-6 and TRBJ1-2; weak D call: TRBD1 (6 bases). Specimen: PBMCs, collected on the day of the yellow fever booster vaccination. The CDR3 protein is CASRSTTGRGVENYGYTF. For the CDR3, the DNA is TGTGCCAGCAGATCAACCACAGGGCGGGGGGTAGAAAACTATGGCTACACCTTC.